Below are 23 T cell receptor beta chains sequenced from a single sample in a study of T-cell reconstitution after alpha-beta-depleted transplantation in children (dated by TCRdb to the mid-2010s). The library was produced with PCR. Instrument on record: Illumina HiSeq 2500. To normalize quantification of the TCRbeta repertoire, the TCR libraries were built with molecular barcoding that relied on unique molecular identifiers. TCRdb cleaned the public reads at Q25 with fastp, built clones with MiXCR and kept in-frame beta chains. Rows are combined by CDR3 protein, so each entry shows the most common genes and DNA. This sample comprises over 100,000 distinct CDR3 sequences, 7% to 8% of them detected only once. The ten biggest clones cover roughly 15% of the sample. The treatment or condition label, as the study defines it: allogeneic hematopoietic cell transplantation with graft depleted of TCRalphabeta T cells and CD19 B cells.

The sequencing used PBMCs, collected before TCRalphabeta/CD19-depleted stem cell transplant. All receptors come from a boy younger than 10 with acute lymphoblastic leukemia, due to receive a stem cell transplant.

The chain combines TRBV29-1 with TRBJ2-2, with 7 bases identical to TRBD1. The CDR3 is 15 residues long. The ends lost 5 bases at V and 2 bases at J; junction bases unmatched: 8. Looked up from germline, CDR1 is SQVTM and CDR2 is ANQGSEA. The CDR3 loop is CSVSIGTVNTGELFF. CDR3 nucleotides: TGCAGCGTTTCTATCGGGACAGTAAACACCGGGGAGCTGTTTTTT.

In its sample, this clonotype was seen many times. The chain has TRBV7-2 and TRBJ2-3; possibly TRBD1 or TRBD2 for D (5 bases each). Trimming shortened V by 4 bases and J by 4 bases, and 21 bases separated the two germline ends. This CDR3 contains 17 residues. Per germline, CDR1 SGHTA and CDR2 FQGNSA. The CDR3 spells CASSSTPGTLVADTQYF. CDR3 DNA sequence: TGTGCCAGCAGCTCAACCCCTGGGACCCTAGTAGCAGATACGCAGTATTTT.

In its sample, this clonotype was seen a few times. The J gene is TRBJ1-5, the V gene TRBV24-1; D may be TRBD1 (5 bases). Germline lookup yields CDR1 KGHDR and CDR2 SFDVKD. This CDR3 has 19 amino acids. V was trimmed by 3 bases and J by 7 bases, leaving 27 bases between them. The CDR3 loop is CATSDRAPLTGYRGQPQHF. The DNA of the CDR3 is TGTGCCACCAGTGATCGGGCCCCTTTAACAGGTTACCGAGGACAGCCCCAGCATTTT.

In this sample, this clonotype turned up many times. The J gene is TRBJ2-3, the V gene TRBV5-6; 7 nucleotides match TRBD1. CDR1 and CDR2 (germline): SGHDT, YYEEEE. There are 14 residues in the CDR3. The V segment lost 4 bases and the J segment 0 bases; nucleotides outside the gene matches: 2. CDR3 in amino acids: CASSGQASTDTQYF. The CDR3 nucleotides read TGTGCCAGCAGCGGACAGGCTAGCACAGATACGCAGTATTTT. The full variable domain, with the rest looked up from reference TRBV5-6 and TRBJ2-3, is DAGVTQSPTHLIKTRGQQVTLRCSPKSGHDTVSWYQQALGQGPQFIFQYYEEEERQRGNFPDRFSGHQFPNYSSELNVNALLLGDSALYLCASSGQASTDTQYFGPGTRLTVL.

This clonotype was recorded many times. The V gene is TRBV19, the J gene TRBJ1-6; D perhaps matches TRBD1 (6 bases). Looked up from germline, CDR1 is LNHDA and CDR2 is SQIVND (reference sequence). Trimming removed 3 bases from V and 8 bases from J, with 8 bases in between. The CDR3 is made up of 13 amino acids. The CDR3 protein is CASSMQGYSPLHF. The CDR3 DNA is TGTGCCAGTAGTATGCAGGGGTATTCACCCCTCCACTTT.

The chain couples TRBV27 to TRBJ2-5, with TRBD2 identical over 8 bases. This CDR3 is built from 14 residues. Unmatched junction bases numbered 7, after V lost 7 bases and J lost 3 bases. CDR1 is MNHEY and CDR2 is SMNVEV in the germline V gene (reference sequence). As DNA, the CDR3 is TGTGCCAGCAAAGTATATAGCGGGGAAGAGACCCAGTACTTC. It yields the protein CASKVYSGEETQYF.

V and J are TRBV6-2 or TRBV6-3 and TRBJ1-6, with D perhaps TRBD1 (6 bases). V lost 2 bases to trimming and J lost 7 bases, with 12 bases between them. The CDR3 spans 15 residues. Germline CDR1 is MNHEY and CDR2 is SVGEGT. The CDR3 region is CASSYDTGNNSPLHF. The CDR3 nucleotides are TGTGCCAGCAGTTACGACACAGGGAACAATTCACCCCTCCACTTT.

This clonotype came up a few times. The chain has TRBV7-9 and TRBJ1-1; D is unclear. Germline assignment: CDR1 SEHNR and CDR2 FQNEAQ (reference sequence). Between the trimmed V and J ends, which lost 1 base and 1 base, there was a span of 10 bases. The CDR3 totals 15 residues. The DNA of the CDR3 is TGTGCCAGCAGCTTAGGGCACGCTACGAACACTGAAGCTTTCTTT. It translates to CASSLGHATNTEAFF. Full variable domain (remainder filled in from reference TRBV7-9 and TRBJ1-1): DTGVSQNPRHKITKRGQNVTFRCDPISEHNRLYWYRQTLGQGPEFLTYFQNEAQLEKSRLLSDRFSAERPKGSFSTLEIQRTEQGDSAMYLCASSLGHATNTEAFFGQGTRLTVV.

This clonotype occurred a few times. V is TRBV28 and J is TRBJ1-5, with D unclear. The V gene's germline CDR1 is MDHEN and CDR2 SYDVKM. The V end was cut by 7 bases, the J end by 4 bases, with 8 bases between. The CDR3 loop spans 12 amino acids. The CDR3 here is CASTPPNQPQHF. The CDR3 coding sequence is TGTGCCAGCACCCCCCCGAATCAGCCCCAGCATTTT.

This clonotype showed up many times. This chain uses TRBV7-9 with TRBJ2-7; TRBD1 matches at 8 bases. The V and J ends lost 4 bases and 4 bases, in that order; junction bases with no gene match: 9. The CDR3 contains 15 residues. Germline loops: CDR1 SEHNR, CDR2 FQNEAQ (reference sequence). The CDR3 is CASSSIDRGEYEQYF. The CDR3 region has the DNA TGTGCCAGCAGCTCCATTGACAGGGGAGAATACGAGCAGTACTTC.

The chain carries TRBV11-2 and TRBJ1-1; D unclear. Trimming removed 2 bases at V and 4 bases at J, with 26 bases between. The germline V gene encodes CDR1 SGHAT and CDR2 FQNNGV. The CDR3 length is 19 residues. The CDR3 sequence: CASSLYAARRIGAGTEAFF. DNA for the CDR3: TGTGCCAGCAGCTTATATGCGGCCAGGCGGATCGGAGCGGGCACTGAAGCTTTCTTT. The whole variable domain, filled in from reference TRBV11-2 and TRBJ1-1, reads EAGVAQSPRYKIIEKRQSVAFWCNPISGHATLYWYQQILGQGPKLLIQFQNNGVVDDSQLPKDRFSAERLKGVDSTLKIQPAKLEDSAVYLCASSLYAARRIGAGTEAFFGQGTRLTVV.

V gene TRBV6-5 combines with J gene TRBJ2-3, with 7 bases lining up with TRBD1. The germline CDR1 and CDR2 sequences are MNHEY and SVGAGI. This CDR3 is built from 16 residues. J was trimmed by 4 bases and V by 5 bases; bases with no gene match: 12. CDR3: CASSVLSLGGPDTQYF. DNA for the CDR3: TGTGCCAGCAGTGTACTATCGTTAGGGGGCCCAGATACGCAGTATTTT.

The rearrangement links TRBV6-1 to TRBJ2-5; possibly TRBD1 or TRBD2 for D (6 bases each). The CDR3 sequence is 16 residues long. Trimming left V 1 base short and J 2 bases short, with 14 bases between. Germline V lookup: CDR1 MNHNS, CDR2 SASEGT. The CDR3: CASSEGFGGGQETQYF. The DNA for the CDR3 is TGTGCCAGCAGTGAAGGGTTCGGAGGGGGACAAGAGACCCAGTACTTC.

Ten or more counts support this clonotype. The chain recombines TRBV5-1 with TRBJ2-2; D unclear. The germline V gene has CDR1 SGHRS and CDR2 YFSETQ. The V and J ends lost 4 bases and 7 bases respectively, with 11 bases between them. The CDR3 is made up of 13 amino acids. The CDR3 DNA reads TGCGCCAGCAGCAGTGGAGTCAGCGGGGAGCTGTTTTTT. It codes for CASSSGVSGELFF.

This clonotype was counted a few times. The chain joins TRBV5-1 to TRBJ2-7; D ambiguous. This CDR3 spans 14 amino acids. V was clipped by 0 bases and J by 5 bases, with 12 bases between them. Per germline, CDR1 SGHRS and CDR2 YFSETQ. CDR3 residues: CASSLGQHPDEQYF. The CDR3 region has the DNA TGCGCCAGCAGCTTGGGGCAGCACCCCGACGAGCAGTACTTC. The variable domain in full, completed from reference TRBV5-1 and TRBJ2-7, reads KAGVTQTPRYLIKTRGQQVTLSCSPISGHRSVSWYQQTPGQGLQFLFEYFSETQRNKGNFPGRFSGRQFSNSRSEMNVSTLELGDSALYLCASSLGQHPDEQYFGPGTRLTVT.

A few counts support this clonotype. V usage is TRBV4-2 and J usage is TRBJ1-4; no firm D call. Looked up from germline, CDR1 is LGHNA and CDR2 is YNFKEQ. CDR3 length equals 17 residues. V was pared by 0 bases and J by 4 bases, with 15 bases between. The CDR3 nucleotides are TGTGCCAGCAGCCAAGAAGGACCCGGCAGGTTTAATGAAAAACTGTTTTTT. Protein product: CASSQEGPGRFNEKLFF.

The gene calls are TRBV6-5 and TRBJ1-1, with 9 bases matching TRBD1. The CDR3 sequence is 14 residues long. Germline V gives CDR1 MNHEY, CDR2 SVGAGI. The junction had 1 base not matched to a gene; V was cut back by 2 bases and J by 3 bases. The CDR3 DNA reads TGTGCCAGCAGTTACGGGACAGGGTACACTGAAGCTTTCTTT. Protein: CASSYGTGYTEAFF.

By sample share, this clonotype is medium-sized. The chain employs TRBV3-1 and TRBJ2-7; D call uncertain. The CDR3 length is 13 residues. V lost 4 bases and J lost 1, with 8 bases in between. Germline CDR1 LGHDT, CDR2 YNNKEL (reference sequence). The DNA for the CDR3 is TGTGCCAGCAGCCCACCATCATCCTACGAGCAGTACTTC. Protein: CASSPPSSYEQYF.

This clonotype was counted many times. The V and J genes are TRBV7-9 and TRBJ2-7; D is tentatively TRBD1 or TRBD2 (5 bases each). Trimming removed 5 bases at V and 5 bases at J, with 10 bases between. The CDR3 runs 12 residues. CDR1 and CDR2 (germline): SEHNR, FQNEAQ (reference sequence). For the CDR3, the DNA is TGTGCCAGCAGCCGGGGACCCCACGAGCAGTACTTC. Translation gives CASSRGPHEQYF.

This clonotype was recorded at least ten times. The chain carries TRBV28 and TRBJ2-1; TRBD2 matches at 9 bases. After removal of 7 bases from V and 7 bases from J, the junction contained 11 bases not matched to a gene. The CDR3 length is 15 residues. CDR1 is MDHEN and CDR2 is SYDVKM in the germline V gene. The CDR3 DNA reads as TGTGCCAGCACCTTGGGTCTAGCGGGGAGGAATGAGCAGTTCTTC. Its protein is CASTLGLAGRNEQFF.

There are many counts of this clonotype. The DNA for the CDR3 is TGTGCCATCCGACTAATGGCGGGTGGCTACACCTTC. Translating it yields CAIRLMAGGYTF. This sequence joins TRBV10-3 and TRBJ1-2; no clear D gene. This CDR3 is built from 12 residues. Germline values: CDR1 ENHRY, CDR2 SYGVKD. The V end was cut by 8 bases, the J end by 7 bases, with 14 bases between.

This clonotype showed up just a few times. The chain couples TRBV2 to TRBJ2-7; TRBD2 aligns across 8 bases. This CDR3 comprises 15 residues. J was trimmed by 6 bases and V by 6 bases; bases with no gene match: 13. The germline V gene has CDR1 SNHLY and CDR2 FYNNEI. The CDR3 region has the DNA TGTGCCAGCAGACTCCAGTGGGCGGGGGGCCCCGAGCAGTACTTC. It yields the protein CASRLQWAGGPEQYF.

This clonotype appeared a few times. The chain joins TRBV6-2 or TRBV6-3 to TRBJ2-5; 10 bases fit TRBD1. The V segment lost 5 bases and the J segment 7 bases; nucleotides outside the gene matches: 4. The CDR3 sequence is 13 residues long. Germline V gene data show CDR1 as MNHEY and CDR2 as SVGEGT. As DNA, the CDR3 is TGTGCCAGCAGTCACGGGACAGGGGTGACCCAGTACTTC. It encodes CASSHGTGVTQYF.